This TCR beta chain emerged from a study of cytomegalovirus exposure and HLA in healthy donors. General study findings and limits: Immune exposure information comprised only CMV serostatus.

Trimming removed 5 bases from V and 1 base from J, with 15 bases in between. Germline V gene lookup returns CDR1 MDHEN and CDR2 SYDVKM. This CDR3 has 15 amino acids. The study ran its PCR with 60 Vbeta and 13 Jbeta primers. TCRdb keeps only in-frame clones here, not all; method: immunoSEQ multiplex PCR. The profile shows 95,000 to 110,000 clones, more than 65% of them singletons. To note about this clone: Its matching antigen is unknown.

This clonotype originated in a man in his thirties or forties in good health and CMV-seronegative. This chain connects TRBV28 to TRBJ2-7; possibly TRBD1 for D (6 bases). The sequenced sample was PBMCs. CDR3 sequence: CASSHVQGISYEQYF. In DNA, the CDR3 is TGTGCCAGCAGTCACGTACAGGGTATTTCCTACGAGCAGTACTTC.